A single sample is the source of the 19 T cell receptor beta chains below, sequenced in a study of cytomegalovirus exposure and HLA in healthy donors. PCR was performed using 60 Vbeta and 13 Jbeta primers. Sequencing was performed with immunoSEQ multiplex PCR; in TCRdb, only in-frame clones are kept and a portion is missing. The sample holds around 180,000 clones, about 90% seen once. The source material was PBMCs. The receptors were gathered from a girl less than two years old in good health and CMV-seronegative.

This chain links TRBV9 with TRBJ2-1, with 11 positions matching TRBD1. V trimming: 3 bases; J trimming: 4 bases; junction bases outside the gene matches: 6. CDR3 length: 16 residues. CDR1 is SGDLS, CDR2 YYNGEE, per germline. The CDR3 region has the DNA TGTGCCAGCAGCGCTGGCGGACAGGGGGCTTACAATGAGCAGTTCTTC. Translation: CASSAGGQGAYNEQFF.

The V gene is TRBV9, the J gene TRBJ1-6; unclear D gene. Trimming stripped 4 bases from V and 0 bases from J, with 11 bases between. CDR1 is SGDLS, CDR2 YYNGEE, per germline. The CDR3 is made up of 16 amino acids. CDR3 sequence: CASSPTGGSYNSPLHF. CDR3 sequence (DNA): TGTGCCAGCAGCCCAACCGGTGGCTCCTATAATTCACCCCTCCACTTT.

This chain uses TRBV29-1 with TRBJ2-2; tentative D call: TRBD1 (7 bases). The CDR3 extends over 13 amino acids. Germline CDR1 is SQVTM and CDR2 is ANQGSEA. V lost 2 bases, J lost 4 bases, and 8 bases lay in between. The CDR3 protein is CSVEQGGTGELFF. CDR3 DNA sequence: TGCAGCGTTGAACAGGGGGGCACCGGGGAGCTGTTTTTT.

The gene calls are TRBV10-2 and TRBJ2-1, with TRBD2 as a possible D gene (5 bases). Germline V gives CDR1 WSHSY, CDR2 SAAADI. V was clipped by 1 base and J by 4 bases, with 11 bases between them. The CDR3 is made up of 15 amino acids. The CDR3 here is CASSEFLAVYNEQFF. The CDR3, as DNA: TGCGCCAGCAGTGAGTTCCTAGCAGTATACAATGAGCAGTTCTTC.

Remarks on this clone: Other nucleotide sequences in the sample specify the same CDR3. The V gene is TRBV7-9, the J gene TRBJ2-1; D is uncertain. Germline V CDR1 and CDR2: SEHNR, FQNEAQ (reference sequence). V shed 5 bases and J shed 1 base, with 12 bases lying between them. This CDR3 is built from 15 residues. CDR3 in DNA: TGTGCCAGCAGCCCCCGAGGCTCATCCTACAATGAGCAGTTCTTC. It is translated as CASSPRGSSYNEQFF.

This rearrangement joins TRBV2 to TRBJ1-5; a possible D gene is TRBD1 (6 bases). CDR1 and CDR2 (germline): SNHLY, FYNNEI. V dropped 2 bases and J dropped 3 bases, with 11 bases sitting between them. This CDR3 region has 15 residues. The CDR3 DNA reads TGTGCCAGCAGTGAAATCCAGGGGAACAATCAGCCCCAGCATTTT. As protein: CASSEIQGNNQPQHF.

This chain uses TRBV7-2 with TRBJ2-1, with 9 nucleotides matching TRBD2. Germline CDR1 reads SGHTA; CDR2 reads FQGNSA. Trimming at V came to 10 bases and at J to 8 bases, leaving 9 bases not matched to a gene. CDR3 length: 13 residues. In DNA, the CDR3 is TGTGCCATCCGACTAGCGGATAAGGATGAGCAGTTCTTC. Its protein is CAIRLADKDEQFF.

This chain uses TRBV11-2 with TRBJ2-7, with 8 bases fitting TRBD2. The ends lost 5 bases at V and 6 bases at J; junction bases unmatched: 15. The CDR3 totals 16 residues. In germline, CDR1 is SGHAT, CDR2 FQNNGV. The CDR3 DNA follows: TGTGCCAGCAGCCCGGGGGGGTTAACTAGATTTAGCGAGCAGTACTTC. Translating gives CASSPGGLTRFSEQYF.

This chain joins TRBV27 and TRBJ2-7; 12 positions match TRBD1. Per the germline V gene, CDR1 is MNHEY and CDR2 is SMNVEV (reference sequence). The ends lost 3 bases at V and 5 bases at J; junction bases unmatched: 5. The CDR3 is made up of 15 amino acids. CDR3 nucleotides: TGTGCCAGCAGTTTCGCCGGGACAGGGGGCAACGAGCAGTACTTC. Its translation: CASSFAGTGGNEQYF.

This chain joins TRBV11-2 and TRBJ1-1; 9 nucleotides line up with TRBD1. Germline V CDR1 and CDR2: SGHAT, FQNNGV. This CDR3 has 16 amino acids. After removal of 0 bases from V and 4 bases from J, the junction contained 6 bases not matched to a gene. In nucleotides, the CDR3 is TGTGCCAGCAGCTTAGATCTGGGACAGGGTAGCACTGAAGCTTTCTTT. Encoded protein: CASSLDLGQGSTEAFF.

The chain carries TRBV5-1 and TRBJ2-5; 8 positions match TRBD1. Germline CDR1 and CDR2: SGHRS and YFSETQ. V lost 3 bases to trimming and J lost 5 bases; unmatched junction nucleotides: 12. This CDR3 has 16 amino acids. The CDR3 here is CASSSRTGGGRETQYF. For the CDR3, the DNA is TGCGCCAGCAGCTCCCGAACAGGGGGAGGAAGGGAGACCCAGTACTTC.

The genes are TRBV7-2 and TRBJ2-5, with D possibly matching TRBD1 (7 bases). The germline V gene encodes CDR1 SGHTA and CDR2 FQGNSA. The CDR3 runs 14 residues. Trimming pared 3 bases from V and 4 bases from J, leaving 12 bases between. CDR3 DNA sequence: TGTGCCAGCAGCTTCAACAGGGGAGGAGAGACCCAGTACTTC. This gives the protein CASSFNRGGETQYF.

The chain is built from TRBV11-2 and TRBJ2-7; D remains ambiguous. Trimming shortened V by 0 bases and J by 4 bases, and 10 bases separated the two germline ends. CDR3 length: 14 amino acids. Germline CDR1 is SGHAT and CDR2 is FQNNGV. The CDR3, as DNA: TGTGCCAGCAGCTTAGAACGACACCAGTACGAGCAGTACTTC. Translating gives CASSLERHQYEQYF.

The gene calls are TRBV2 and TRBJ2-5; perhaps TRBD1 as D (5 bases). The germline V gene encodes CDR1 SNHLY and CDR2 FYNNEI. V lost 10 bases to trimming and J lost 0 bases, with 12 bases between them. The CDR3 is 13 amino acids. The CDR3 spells CATQTDNQETQYF. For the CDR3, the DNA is TGTGCCACTCAAACGGACAACCAAGAGACCCAGTACTTC. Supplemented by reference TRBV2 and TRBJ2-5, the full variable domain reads EPEVTQTPSHQVTQMGQEVILRCVPISNHLYFYWYRQILGQKVEFLVSFYNNEISEKSEIFDDQFSVERPDGSNFTLKIRSTKLEDSAMYFCATQTDNQETQYFGPGTRLLVL.

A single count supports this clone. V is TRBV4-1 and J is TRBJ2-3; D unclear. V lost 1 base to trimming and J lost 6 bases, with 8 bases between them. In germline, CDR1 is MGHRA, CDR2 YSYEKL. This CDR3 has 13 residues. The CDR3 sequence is CASSQGRQDTQYF. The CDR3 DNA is TGCGCCAGCAGCCAAGGCCGTCAGGATACGCAGTATTTT.

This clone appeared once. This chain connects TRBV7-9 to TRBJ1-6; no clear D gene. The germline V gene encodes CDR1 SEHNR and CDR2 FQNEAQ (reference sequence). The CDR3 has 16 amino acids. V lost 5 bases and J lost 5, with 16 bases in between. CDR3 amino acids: CASSPPDGVHNSPLHF. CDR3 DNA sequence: TGTGCCAGCAGCCCACCCGACGGAGTCCATAATTCACCCCTCCACTTT.

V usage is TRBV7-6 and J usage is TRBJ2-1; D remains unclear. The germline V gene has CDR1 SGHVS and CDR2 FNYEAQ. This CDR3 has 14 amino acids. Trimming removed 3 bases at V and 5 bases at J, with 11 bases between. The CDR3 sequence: CASSFNSRDNEQFF. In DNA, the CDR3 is TGTGCCAGCAGCTTTAATAGCAGAGACAATGAGCAGTTCTTC.

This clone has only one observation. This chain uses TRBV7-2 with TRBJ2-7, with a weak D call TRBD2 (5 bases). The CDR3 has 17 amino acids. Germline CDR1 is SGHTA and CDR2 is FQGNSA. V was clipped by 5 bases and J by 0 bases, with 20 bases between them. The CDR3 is CASSTDGGPAGSYEQYF. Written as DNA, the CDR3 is TGTGCCAGCAGCACCGACGGAGGTCCTGCGGGCTCCTACGAGCAGTACTTC.

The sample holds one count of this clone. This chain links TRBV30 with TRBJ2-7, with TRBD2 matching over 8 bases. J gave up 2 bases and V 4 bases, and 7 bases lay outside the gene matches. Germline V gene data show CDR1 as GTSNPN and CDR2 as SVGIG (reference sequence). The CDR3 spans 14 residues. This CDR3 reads CAWTKREWTYEQYF. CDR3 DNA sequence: TGTGCCTGGACGAAGCGGGAGTGGACCTACGAGCAGTACTTC.